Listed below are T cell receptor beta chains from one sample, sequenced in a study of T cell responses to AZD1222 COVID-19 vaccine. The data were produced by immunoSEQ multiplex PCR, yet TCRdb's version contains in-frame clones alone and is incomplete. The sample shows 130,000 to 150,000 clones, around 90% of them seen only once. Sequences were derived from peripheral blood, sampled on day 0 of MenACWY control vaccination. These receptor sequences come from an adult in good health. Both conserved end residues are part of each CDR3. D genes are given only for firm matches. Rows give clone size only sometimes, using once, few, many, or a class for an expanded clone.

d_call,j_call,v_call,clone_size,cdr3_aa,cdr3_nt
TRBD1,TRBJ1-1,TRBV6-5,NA,CASSYSFGQGNTEAFF,TGTGCCAGCAGTTACTCTTTCGGACAGGGGAACACTGAAGCTTTCTTT
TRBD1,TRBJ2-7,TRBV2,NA,CASTGLGQGAGEQYF,TGTGCCAGCACTGGGTTGGGACAGGGGGCAGGCGAGCAGTACTTC
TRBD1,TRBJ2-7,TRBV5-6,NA,CASSPDRATYEQYF,TGTGCCAGCTCCCCTGACAGGGCTACCTACGAGCAGTACTTC
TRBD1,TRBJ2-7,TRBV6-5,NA,CASSSGTGGIYEQYF,TGTGCCAGCAGTTCTGGGACAGGGGGAATCTACGAGCAGTACTTC
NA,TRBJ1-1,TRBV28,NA,CASRRGGTLGDTEAFF,TGTGCCAGCAGGAGAGGGGGGACCTTAGGGGACACTGAAGCTTTCTTT
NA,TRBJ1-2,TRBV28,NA,CASSLQAPRTGYTF,TGTGCCAGCAGTTTACAGGCCCCGCGAACTGGCTACACCTTC
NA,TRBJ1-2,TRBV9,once,CASSARDKGLYGYTF,TGTGCCAGCAGCGCCCGGGACAAGGGCCTGTATGGCTACACCTTC
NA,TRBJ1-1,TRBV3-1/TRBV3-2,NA,CASSLGHQNTEAFF,TGTGCCAGCAGCCTGGGACACCAGAACACTGAAGCTTTCTTT
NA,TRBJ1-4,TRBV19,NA,CARRTGRRQEGNEKLFF,TGTGCCAGGAGAACAGGTAGGAGACAGGAAGGTAATGAAAAACTGTTTTTT
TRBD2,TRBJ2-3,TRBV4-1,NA,CASSLQGLAGGGGTQYF,TGCGCCAGCAGCCTCCAGGGACTAGCGGGGGGCGGGGGTACGCAGTATTTT
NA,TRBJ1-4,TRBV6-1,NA,CASSEMSYNEKLFF,TGTGCCAGCAGTGAAATGAGTTATAATGAAAAACTGTTTTTT
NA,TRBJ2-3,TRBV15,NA,CATSRGGVGDTQYF,TGTGCCACCAGCAGAGGGGGTGTGGGAGATACGCAGTATTTT
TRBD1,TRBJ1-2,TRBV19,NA,CASTLQGAGGYTF,TGTGCCAGTACCTTACAGGGGGCAGGAGGCTACACCTTC
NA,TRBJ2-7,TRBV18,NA,CASSPSVNAYEQYF,TGTGCCAGCTCACCCTCCGTGAACGCCTACGAGCAGTACTTC
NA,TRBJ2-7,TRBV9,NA,CASSVGSGLVGDEQYF,TGTGCCAGCAGCGTAGGTAGTGGATTGGTAGGGGACGAGCAGTACTTC
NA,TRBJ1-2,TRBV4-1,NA,CASSQELPVNYGYTF,TGCGCCAGCAGCCAAGAGCTCCCAGTTAACTATGGCTACACCTTC
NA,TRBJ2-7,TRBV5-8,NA,CASSFDYEQYF,TGTGCCAGCAGCTTTGACTACGAGCAGTACTTC
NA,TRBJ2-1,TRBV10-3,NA,CAADRTARDSQFYNEQFF,TGTGCCGCGGACAGGACTGCCCGGGACTCCCAATTTTACAATGAGCAGTTCTTC
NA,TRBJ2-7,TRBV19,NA,CASSPMRDNTYEQYF,TGTGCCAGTAGCCCTATGAGGGACAACACCTACGAGCAGTACTTC
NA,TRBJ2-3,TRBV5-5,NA,CASSLERGGTLRDTQYF,TGTGCCAGCAGCTTGGAAAGGGGCGGGACGTTGAGAGATACGCAGTATTTT
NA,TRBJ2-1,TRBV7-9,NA,CASSRDLNEQFF,TGTGCCAGCAGCCGGGACTTAAATGAGCAGTTCTTC
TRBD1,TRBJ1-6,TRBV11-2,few,CASSLGRTGDSPLHF,TGTGCCAGCAGCTTAGGAAGGACAGGGGATTCACCCCTCCACTTT
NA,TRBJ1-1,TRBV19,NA,CASSIAEGVPDAFF,TGTGCCAGTAGTATAGCGGAGGGGGTCCCTGACGCTTTCTTT
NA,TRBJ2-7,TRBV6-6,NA,CASSSSRGTYEQYF,TGTGCCAGCAGTTCCTCTAGGGGGACCTACGAGCAGTACTTC
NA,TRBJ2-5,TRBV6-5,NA,CASSYDARGDLETQYF,TGTGCCAGCAGTTACGATGCCAGGGGTGATTTGGAGACCCAGTACTTC
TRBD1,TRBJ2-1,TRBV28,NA,CASRTGVNNEQFF,TGTGCCAGCAGGACAGGGGTCAACAATGAGCAGTTCTTC
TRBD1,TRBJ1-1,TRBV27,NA,CASSPRQGVSTEAFF,TGTGCCAGCAGTCCCCGACAGGGAGTGAGCACTGAAGCTTTCTTT
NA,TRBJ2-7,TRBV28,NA,CASRTPAGTATYEQYF,TGTGCCAGCAGAACCCCCGCCGGGACGGCCACCTACGAGCAGTACTTC
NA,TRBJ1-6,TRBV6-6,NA,CASSHRLGAQNSPLHF,TGTGCCAGCAGTCACAGGTTAGGTGCGCAGAATTCACCCCTCCACTTT
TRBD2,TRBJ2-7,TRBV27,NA,CASSFRNGGAEQYF,TGTGCCAGCAGTTTCAGGAACGGGGGGGCCGAGCAGTACTTC
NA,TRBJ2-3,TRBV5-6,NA,CASSPFWSGDTQYF,TGTGCCAGCAGCCCTTTTTGGTCGGGAGATACGCAGTATTTT
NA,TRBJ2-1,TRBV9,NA,CASSVKTSSYNEQFF,TGTGCCAGCAGCGTAAAGACTAGCTCCTACAATGAGCAGTTCTTC
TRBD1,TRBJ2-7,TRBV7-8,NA,CASSLAGTVGEQYF,TGTGCCAGCAGCTTAGCCGGGACAGTGGGCGAGCAGTACTTC
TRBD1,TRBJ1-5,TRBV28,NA,CASRIERGRVQPQHF,TGTGCCAGCAGGATAGAGAGGGGGCGCGTTCAGCCCCAGCATTTT
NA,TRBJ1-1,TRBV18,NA,CASSVDTEAFF,TGTGCCAGCTCAGTGGACACTGAAGCTTTCTTT